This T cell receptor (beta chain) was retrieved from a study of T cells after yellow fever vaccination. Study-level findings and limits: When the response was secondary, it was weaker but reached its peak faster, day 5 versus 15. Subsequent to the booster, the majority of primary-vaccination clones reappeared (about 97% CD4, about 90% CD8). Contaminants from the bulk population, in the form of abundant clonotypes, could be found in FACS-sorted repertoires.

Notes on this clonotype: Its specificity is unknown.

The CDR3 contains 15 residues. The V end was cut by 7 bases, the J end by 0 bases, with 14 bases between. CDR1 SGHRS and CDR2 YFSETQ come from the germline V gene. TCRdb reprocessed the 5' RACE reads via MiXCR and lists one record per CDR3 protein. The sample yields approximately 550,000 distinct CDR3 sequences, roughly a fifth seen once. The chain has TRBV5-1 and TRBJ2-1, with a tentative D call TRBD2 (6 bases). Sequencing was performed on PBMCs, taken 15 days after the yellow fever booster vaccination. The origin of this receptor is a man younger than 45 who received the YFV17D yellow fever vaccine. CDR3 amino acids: CASWGGGSSYNEQFF. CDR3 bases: TGCGCCAGCTGGGGAGGAGGGAGCTCCTACAATGAGCAGTTCTTC.